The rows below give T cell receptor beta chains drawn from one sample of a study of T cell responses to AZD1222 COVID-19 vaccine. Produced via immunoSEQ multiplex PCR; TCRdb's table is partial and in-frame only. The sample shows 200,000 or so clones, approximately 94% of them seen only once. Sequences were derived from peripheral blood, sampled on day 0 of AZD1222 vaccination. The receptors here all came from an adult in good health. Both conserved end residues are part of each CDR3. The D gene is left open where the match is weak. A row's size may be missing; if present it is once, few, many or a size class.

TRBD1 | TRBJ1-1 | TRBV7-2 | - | CASSSSSTGGTEAFF | TGTGCCAGCAGCTCGTCCTCGACAGGGGGCACTGAAGCTTTCTTT
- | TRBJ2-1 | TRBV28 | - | CASSFLLRAYNEQFF | TGTGCCAGCAGTTTCCTGTTGCGGGCCTACAATGAGCAGTTCTTC
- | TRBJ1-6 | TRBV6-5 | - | CASSLASGVNSPLHF | TGTGCCAGCAGTCTAGCCTCGGGGGTCAATTCACCCCTCCACTTT
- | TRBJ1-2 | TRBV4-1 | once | CASSQARGQNYGYTF | TGCGCCAGCAGCCAAGCGAGAGGACAGAACTATGGCTACACCTTC
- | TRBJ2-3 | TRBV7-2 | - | CASSPGVGTQYF | TGTGCCAGCAGCCCAGGCGTTGGTACGCAGTATTTT
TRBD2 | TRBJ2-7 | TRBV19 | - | CASSNKRTSASYEQYF | TGTGCCAGTAGTAACAAAAGGACTAGCGCCTCCTACGAGCAGTACTTC
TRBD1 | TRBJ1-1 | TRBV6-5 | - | CASSYLHDRATEAFF | TGTGCCAGCAGTTACTTACATGACAGGGCGACTGAAGCTTTCTTT
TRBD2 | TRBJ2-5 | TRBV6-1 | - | CASSELAGEQETQYF | TGTGCCAGCAGTGAACTAGCGGGAGAGCAAGAGACCCAGTACTTC
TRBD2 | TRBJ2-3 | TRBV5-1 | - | CASSLVASGSATDTQYF | TGCGCCAGCAGCTTGGTGGCTAGCGGGAGTGCAACAGATACGCAGTATTTT
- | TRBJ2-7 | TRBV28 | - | CASSPSLGYEQYF | TGTGCCAGCAGTCCCTCCCTAGGGTACGAGCAGTACTTC
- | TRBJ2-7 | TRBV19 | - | CASSMARGEQYF | TGTGCCAGTAGTATGGCCCGGGGCGAGCAGTACTTC
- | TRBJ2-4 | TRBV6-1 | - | CASSEAQGAGRNIQYF | TGTGCCAGCAGTGAAGCGCAAGGGGCCGGAAGAAACATTCAGTACTTC
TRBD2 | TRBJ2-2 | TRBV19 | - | CASTPRGTSGSRGELFF | TGTGCCAGTACTCCTAGAGGGACTAGCGGGAGTAGGGGGGAGCTGTTTTTT